These 13 T cell receptor beta chains were all obtained from the same sample, sequenced in a study of cytomegalovirus exposure and HLA in healthy donors (dated by TCRdb to about 2017). The library was produced with the immunoSEQ multiplex PCR assay. The multiplex PCR relied on a mix of 60 forward primers for TCR Vbeta segments and 13 reverse primers for TCR Jbeta segments. In its TCRdb copy, this immuneACCESS table keeps in-frame sequences only and misses some clones. Where compared with another copy, unresolved V genes explain less than half of these, and the others have no known cause. The sample data list over 200,000 clones, and about 72% of these were observed just once. The ten largest make up about 3.8% of the sample. The sequenced sample was PBMCs. The receptors originated from a male donor in good health and CMV-seronegative.

The V gene is TRBV4-2, the J gene TRBJ2-7; 7 bases match TRBD2. The CDR3 length is 14 residues. J gave up 6 bases and V 1 base, and 6 bases lay outside the gene matches. Germline V gene sequence: CDR1 LGHNA, CDR2 YNFKEQ. The DNA for the CDR3 is TGTGCCAGCAGCCAAGGACGGGAGGACTCCGAGCAGTACTTC. Translated: CASSQGREDSEQYF.

The chain links TRBV10-3 to TRBJ2-2; 7 nucleotides agree with TRBD2. The CDR3 has 15 amino acids. V was clipped by 4 bases and J by 1 base; unmatched bases: 3. Germline V lookup: CDR1 ENHRY, CDR2 SYGVKD. The CDR3 region is CAISVAGVNTGELFF. Written as DNA, the CDR3 is TGTGCCATCAGTGTGGCGGGGGTGAACACCGGGGAGCTGTTTTTT.

The V and J genes are TRBV5-1 and TRBJ2-2; 9 nucleotides match TRBD1. CDR3 length: 16 amino acids. CDR1 is SGHRS, CDR2 YFSETQ, per germline. The V gene end was trimmed by 0 bases and the J gene end by 4 bases; junction bases not matched to a gene: 4. CDR3 protein: CASSLVGTGSTGELFF. For the CDR3, the DNA is TGCGCCAGCAGCTTGGTAGGGACAGGGAGCACCGGGGAGCTGTTTTTT.

The rearrangement links TRBV7-9 to TRBJ1-2; maybe TRBD1 (5 bases). In germline, CDR1 is SEHNR, CDR2 FQNEAQ (reference sequence). There are 17 residues in the CDR3. The germline V and J ends were trimmed by 4 bases and 6 bases, with 24 bases remaining between them. For the CDR3, the DNA is TGTGCCAGCAGCTCCCCCATGGGGGGTGGGCCAAAGGATGGCTACACCTTC. It is translated as CASSSPMGGGPKDGYTF.

This clone was seen only a few times. The chain employs TRBV19 and TRBJ2-1; 8 nucleotides align to TRBD2. Germline V CDR1 and CDR2: LNHDA, SQIVND (reference sequence). This CDR3 comprises 16 residues. Trimming removed 3 bases from V and 0 bases from J; junction bases left unmatched: 4. The CDR3 DNA follows: TGTGCCAGTAGTATTTGGCTAGCGGGCTCCTACAATGAGCAGTTCTTC. Protein product: CASSIWLAGSYNEQFF.

The J gene is TRBJ2-5, the V gene TRBV28, with TRBD1 matching over 10 bases. Looked up from germline, CDR1 is MDHEN and CDR2 is SYDVKM. The V gene end was trimmed by 5 bases and the J gene end by 3 bases; junction bases not matched to a gene: 9. The CDR3 has 16 residues. Here the CDR3 reads CASSPEVGTGEETQYF. The CDR3 bases are TGTGCCAGCAGTCCCGAAGTAGGGACAGGGGAAGAGACCCAGTACTTC.

V usage is TRBV19 and J usage is TRBJ1-2; D remains ambiguous. The germline V and J ends were trimmed by 8 bases and 2 bases, with 15 bases remaining between them. Per the germline V gene, CDR1 is LNHDA and CDR2 is SQIVND (reference sequence). There are 14 residues in the CDR3. DNA of the CDR3: TGTGCCAGTGGCGGTTTTTCCACCAACTATGGCTACACCTTC. This encodes CASGGFSTNYGYTF.

J is TRBJ2-2 and V is TRBV5-1; possibly TRBD1 for D (5 bases). CDR3 length: 14 residues. Germline CDR1 reads SGHRS; CDR2 reads YFSETQ. Trimming cost V 0 bases and J 6 bases, with 9 bases left between them. The DNA of the CDR3 is TGCGCCAGCAGCTTGGATGGGGCCCCCGGGGAGCTGTTTTTT. Translated, it gives CASSLDGAPGELFF.

As concerns this clone: This sample also contains other DNA sequences that code for the same CDR3. This rearrangement joins TRBV28 to TRBJ1-5; D might be TRBD1 (6 bases). This CDR3 region has 15 residues. The germline V gene encodes CDR1 MDHEN and CDR2 SYDVKM. V lost 5 bases to trimming and J lost 0 bases, with 11 bases between them. For the CDR3, the DNA is TGTGCCAGCAGTCCGCCCAGGGGTAGCAATCAGCCCCAGCATTTT. Amino acids: CASSPPRGSNQPQHF.

This clone was counted only a few times. The chain joins TRBV5-6 to TRBJ1-6; TRBD1 agrees at 9 bases. Germline values: CDR1 SGHDT, CDR2 YYEEEE. V lost 5 bases, J lost 6 bases, and 6 bases stayed unmatched. The CDR3 has 15 amino acids. The CDR3 loop is CASRGQGWANSPLHF. CDR3 DNA sequence: TGTGCCAGCAGAGGACAGGGGTGGGCTAATTCACCCCTCCACTTT.

The chain recombines TRBV25-1 with TRBJ1-5; D may be TRBD1 (6 bases). The V and J ends lost 2 bases and 2 bases respectively, with 10 bases between them. The CDR3 extends over 15 amino acids. The germline V gene encodes CDR1 MGHDK and CDR2 SYGVNS. This chain's CDR3 is CASSERGGGNQPQHF. In DNA, the CDR3 is TGTGCCAGCAGTGAAAGGGGGGGAGGCAATCAGCCCCAGCATTTT.

The CDR3 spells CASSHRFSLNTEAFF. CDR3 bases: TGTGCCAGCAGTCACAGGTTTAGCTTGAACACTGAAGCTTTCTTT. The V gene is TRBV21-1, the J gene TRBJ1-1; TRBD1, the table's D call, was not compared with the DNA. TRBV21-1 is a listed pseudogene. The CDR3 totals 15 residues.

The genes are TRBV9 and TRBJ1-3, with 7 nucleotides matching TRBD1. Trimming removed 3 bases from V and 0 bases from J; junction bases left unmatched: 9. The length of the CDR3 is 17 residues. Germline-derived CDR1 and CDR2 are SGDLS and YYNGEE. The CDR3 DNA reads as TGTGCCAGCAGCGGGCTTTTCGGGACAGCCTCTGGAAACACCATATATTTT. Protein product: CASSGLFGTASGNTIYF. The full variable domain, rest sourced from reference TRBV9 and TRBJ1-3, is DSGVTQTPKHLITATGQRVTLRCSPRSGDLSVYWYQQSLDQGLQFLIQYYNGEERAKGNILERFSAQQFPDLHSELNLSSLELGDSALYFCASSGLFGTASGNTIYFGEGSWLTVV.